A selection of T cell receptor beta chains follows, all from one sample in a study of a mutant IDH1 vaccine in newly diagnosed glioma. The antigens for these receptors are not known. Clones were read by immunoSEQ multiplex PCR, and TCRdb kept only the in-frame ones, dropping some. This table has roughly 60,000 clones, about 73% appearing once. The input for sequencing was PBMCs, taken from a glioma patient whose treatment included an IDH1 peptide vaccine. These receptors came from a man in his fifties or sixties with glioma. Each CDR3 is given with its conserved first and last residue. Fields, in order: clone size, J gene, V gene, CDR3 protein. Rows may omit the clone size; those that give it use once, few, many or a size class.

clone_size: NA
j_call: TRBJ1-1
v_call: TRBV6-1
cdr3_aa: CASSERGETEAFF

clone_size: NA
j_call: TRBJ1-2
v_call: TRBV29-1
cdr3_aa: CSVETAGGGPYGYTF

clone_size: NA
j_call: TRBJ2-3
v_call: TRBV4-2
cdr3_aa: CASSQDRRTTDTQYF

clone_size: NA
j_call: TRBJ2-7
v_call: TRBV10-3
cdr3_aa: CASRDSAYEQYF

clone_size: NA
j_call: TRBJ2-7
v_call: TRBV6-5
cdr3_aa: CASSYRGGTHYEQYF

clone_size: NA
j_call: TRBJ2-2
v_call: TRBV5-1
cdr3_aa: CASSLGVGGTTGELFF

clone_size: NA
j_call: TRBJ1-2
v_call: TRBV15
cdr3_aa: CATSRESGGVKGYTF

clone_size: medium-sized
j_call: TRBJ2-7
v_call: TRBV7-2
cdr3_aa: CASSDRYEQYF

clone_size: NA
j_call: TRBJ2-7
v_call: TRBV15
cdr3_aa: CATRGGQGADEQYF

clone_size: NA
j_call: TRBJ1-5
v_call: TRBV11-2
cdr3_aa: CASSPGGGTNQPQHF

clone_size: NA
j_call: TRBJ2-5
v_call: TRBV19
cdr3_aa: CASSTWDFQETQYF

clone_size: NA
j_call: TRBJ1-6
v_call: TRBV5-1
cdr3_aa: CASSPATAVDSPLHF

clone_size: once
j_call: TRBJ2-3
v_call: TRBV6-6
cdr3_aa: CASSFVGTDTQYF

clone_size: NA
j_call: TRBJ2-2
v_call: TRBV20-1
cdr3_aa: CSAISVRELFF

clone_size: NA
j_call: TRBJ1-3
v_call: TRBV19
cdr3_aa: CASRSGNSGNTIYF

clone_size: few
j_call: TRBJ1-1
v_call: TRBV19
cdr3_aa: CASSSTYNTEAFF

clone_size: NA
j_call: TRBJ2-3
v_call: TRBV15
cdr3_aa: CATSRDRSYGGIVGTQYF

clone_size: NA
j_call: TRBJ2-7
v_call: TRBV5-1
cdr3_aa: CASGDGDSYEQYF

clone_size: once
j_call: TRBJ2-1
v_call: TRBV4-1
cdr3_aa: CASSQEWGPHNEQFF

clone_size: once
j_call: TRBJ2-5
v_call: TRBV21-1
cdr3_aa: CASSQGDNQETQYF

clone_size: NA
j_call: TRBJ2-4
v_call: TRBV5-1
cdr3_aa: CASSLEGLGFINIQYF

clone_size: NA
j_call: TRBJ1-6
v_call: TRBV5-1
cdr3_aa: CASSPLPVGATTSNSPLHF

clone_size: few
j_call: TRBJ1-3
v_call: TRBV7-6
cdr3_aa: CASSTRRTGATIYF

clone_size: NA
j_call: TRBJ2-7
v_call: TRBV19
cdr3_aa: CASSLGRGDGEQYF

clone_size: NA
j_call: TRBJ2-7
v_call: TRBV7-9
cdr3_aa: CASRVGTSYEQYF

clone_size: few
j_call: TRBJ1-1
v_call: TRBV7-9
cdr3_aa: CASRDRENTEAFF

clone_size: NA
j_call: TRBJ1-1
v_call: TRBV5-6
cdr3_aa: CASSGWGRGGTEAFF

clone_size: NA
j_call: TRBJ2-7
v_call: TRBV9
cdr3_aa: CASSVGTVGNEQYF

clone_size: many
j_call: TRBJ2-7
v_call: TRBV9
cdr3_aa: CASSPGGSSYEQYF

clone_size: NA
j_call: TRBJ1-1
v_call: TRBV7-2
cdr3_aa: CASSPRGQWFEAFF

clone_size: NA
j_call: TRBJ1-1
v_call: TRBV6-5
cdr3_aa: CASSYSDGGEAFF

clone_size: few
j_call: TRBJ1-1
v_call: TRBV30
cdr3_aa: CAWKQGGDTEAFF

clone_size: few
j_call: TRBJ2-2
v_call: TRBV4-1
cdr3_aa: CASSQETVRGGAGELFF

clone_size: NA
j_call: TRBJ1-1
v_call: TRBV19
cdr3_aa: CASSIRTVNTEAFF

clone_size: NA
j_call: TRBJ1-1
v_call: TRBV9
cdr3_aa: CASSPRAVMNTEAFF

clone_size: NA
j_call: TRBJ1-3
v_call: TRBV2
cdr3_aa: CASRKQGPGNTIYF

clone_size: once
j_call: TRBJ1-3
v_call: TRBV27
cdr3_aa: CASSPWTGGVDTIYF

clone_size: NA
j_call: TRBJ2-1
v_call: TRBV5-1
cdr3_aa: CASSPDLANEQFF

clone_size: NA
j_call: TRBJ1-1
v_call: TRBV29-1
cdr3_aa: CSGGQDTEAFF

clone_size: once
j_call: TRBJ2-7
v_call: TRBV4-2
cdr3_aa: CASSQEILGREGYEQYF

clone_size: NA
j_call: TRBJ1-2
v_call: TRBV30
cdr3_aa: CAWSNDGNYGYTF

clone_size: NA
j_call: TRBJ1-3
v_call: TRBV7-2
cdr3_aa: CASSLADSPGNTIYF